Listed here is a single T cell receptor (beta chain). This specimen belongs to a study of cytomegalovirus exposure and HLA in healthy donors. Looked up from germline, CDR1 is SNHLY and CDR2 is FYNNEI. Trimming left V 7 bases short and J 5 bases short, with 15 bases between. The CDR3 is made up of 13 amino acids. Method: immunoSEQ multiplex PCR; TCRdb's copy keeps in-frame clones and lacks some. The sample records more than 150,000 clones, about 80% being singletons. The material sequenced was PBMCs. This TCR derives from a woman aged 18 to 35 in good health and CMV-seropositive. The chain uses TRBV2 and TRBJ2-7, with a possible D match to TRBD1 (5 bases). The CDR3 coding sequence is TGTGCCAGCACGACATGGGGCTACCACGAGCAGTACTTC. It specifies CASTTWGYHEQYF.